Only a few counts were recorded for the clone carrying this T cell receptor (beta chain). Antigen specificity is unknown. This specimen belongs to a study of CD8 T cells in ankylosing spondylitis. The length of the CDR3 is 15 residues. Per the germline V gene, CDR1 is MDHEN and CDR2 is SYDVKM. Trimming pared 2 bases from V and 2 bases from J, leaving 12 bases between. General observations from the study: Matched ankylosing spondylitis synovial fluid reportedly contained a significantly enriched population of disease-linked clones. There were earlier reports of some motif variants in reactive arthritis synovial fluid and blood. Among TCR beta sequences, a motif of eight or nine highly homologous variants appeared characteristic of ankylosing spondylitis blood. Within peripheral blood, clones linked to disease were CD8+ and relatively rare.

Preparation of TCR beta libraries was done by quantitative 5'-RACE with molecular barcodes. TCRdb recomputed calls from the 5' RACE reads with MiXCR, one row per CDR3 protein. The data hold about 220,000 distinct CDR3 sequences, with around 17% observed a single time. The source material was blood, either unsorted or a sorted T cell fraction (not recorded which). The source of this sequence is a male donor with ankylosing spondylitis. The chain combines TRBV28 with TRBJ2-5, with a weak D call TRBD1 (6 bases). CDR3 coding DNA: TGTGCCAGCAGTTTAGGACAGTTGAGGCAAGAGACCCAGTACTTC. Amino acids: CASSLGQLRQETQYF.